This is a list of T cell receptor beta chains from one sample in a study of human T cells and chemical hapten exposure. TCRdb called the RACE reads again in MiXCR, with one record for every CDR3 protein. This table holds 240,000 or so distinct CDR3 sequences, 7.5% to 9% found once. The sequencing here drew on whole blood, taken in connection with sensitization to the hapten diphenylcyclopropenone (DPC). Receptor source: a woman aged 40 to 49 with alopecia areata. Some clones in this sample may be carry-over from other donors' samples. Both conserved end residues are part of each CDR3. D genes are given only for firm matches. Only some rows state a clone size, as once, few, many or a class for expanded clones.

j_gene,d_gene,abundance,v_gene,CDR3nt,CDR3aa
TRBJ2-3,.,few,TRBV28,TGTGCCAGCAGTCAACAACCTAGCACAGATACGCAGTATTTT,CASSQQPSTDTQYF
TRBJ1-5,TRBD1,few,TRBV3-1,TGTGCCAGCAGCTTACAGGGGGGGGGTCAGCCCCAGCATTTT,CASSLQGGGQPQHF
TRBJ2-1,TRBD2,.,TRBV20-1,TGCAGTGCTAGAGCCGGACTAGCGGGACTTAATGAGCAGTTCTTC,CSARAGLAGLNEQFF
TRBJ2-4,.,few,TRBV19,TGTGCCAGTAGGGACAGCCTCGCCAAAAACATTCAGTACTTC,CASRDSLAKNIQYF
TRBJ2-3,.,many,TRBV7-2,TGTGCCAGCAGCTTTTCCCTAGGGGGAACAGATACGCAGTATTTT,CASSFSLGGTDTQYF
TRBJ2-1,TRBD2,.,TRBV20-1,TGCAGTGCTAGAGATTGGACTAGCGGGAGCAATGAGCAGTTCTTC,CSARDWTSGSNEQFF
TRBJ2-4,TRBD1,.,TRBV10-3,TGTGCCATCATAAGAACCGGGACAGCTCAGTACTTC,CAIIRTGTAQYF
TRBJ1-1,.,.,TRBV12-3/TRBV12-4,TGTGCCAGCAGCATATCACAGACGCCTGAAGCTTTCTTT,CASSISQTPEAFF
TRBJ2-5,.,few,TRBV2,TGTGCCAGCGAAGAACAGTACTCGACCCAGTACTTC,CASEEQYSTQYF
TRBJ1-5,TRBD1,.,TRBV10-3,TGTGCCATCAGTGGAGGGACAGGGCCACTTAGCAATCAGCCCCAGCATTTT,CAISGGTGPLSNQPQHF
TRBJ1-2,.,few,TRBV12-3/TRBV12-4,TGTGCCAGCAGCCAGGGGCCGTTGGGCTACACCTTC,CASSQGPLGYTF
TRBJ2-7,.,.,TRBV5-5,TGTGCCAGCAGCTTGAACGGTGCCTACGAGCAGTACTTC,CASSLNGAYEQYF